Below, one T cell receptor (beta chain) is given with its context. The length of the CDR3 is 14 residues. The ends were cut back, 9 bases at V and 8 bases at J, with 22 bases in the middle. CDR1 is SNHLY, CDR2 FYNNEI, per germline. This entry is derived from a study of cytomegalovirus exposure and HLA in healthy donors. PCR amplification relied on 60 Vbeta primers (plus 13 Jbeta primers). Generated by immunoSEQ multiplex PCR, the TCRdb table keeps only in-frame clones and is missing some. The sample comprises under 200,000 clones, 82% of which are singletons, and more than 0.9% rests with the top ten.

The chain links TRBV2 to TRBJ1-2, with D perhaps TRBD1 (5 bases). Sequenced sample: PBMCs. The receptor was isolated from a girl aged 2-15 years in good health and CMV-seropositive. The CDR3 DNA reads TGTGCCAGAGAGCAAACCGCCGGGACTCTGGGCTACACCTTC. Translating gives CAREQTAGTLGYTF.